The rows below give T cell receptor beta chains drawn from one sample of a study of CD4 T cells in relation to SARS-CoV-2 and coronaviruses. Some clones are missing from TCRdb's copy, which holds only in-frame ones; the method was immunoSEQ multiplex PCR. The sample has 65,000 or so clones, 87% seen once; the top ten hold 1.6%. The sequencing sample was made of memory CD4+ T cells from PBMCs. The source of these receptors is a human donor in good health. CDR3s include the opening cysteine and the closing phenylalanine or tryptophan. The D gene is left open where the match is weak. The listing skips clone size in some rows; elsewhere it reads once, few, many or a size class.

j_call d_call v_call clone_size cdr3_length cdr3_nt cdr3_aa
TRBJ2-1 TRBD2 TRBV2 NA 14 TGTGCCAGCAGGGCGGGACTAGCCGGTTCTGAGCAGTTCTTC CASRAGLAGSEQFF
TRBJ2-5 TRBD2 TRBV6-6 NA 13 TGTGCCAGCGAGCGGGGGGTCCAAGAGACCCAGTACTTC CASERGVQETQYF
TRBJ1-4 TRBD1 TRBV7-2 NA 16 TGTGCCAGCAGCCTCTTAACAGGGGGTACTAATGAAAAACTGTTTTTT CASSLLTGGTNEKLFF
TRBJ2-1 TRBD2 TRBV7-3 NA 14 TGTGCCAGCAGCTTAAGTGGGAGGGCCTTTGAGCAGTTCTTC CASSLSGRAFEQFF
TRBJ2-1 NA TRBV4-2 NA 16 TGTGCCAGCAGCTTTCGGACGGGGAGCTCCTACAATGAGCAGTTCTTC CASSFRTGSSYNEQFF
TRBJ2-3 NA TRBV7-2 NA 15 TGTGCCAGCAGTCTTGCAGGGGTTCTGACAGATACGCAGTATTTT CASSLAGVLTDTQYF
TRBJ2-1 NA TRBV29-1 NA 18 TGCAGCGTTGAAGGGCAGATCCCCAATCATGGCTCCTACAATGAGCAGTTCTTC CSVEGQIPNHGSYNEQFF
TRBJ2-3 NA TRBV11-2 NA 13 TGTGCCAGCAGCCCCCGAGCATCAGATACGCAGTATTTT CASSPRASDTQYF
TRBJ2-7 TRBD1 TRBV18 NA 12 TGTGCCAGCTCACCAAGGGGGCTCGAGCAGTACTTC CASSPRGLEQYF
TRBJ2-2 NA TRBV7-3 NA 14 TGTGCCAGCAGCTCGACCGACATCACCGGGGAGCTGTTTTTT CASSSTDITGELFF
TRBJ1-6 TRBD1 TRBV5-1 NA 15 TGCGCCAGCAGCTTGGGCTGGACAGGGGATTCACCCCTCCACTTT CASSLGWTGDSPLHF
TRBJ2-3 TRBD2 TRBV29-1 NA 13 TGCAGCGTAGAGCGGGGGGGCACAGATACGCAGTATTTT CSVERGGTDTQYF
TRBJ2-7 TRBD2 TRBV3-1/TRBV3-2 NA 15 TGTGCCAGCAGCCGGGATCTAGCGGGGTTTTACGAGCAGTACTTC CASSRDLAGFYEQYF
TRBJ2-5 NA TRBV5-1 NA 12 TGCGCCAGCAGCTTCCAGGGAGAGACCCAGTACTTC CASSFQGETQYF
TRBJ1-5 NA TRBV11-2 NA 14 TGTGCCAGCAGCCCAAAGGGGCTCAATCAGCCCCAGCATTTT CASSPKGLNQPQHF
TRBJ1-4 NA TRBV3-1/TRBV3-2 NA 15 TGTGCCAGCAGCTTTCTTCGCGGGACTCAAGAAAAACTGTTTTTT CASSFLRGTQEKLFF
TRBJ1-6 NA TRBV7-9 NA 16 TGTGCCAGCAGCTTAAGTTTAGGGGCCAATAATTCACCCCTCCACTTT CASSLSLGANNSPLHF
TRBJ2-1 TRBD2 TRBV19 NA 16 TGTGCCAGTAGGATGACTAGCGGGAGGTCATACAATGAGCAGTTCTTC CASRMTSGRSYNEQFF
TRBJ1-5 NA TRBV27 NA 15 TGTGCCAGCAGTCCAGGTCTCGGGGGGGATCAGCCCCAGCATTTT CASSPGLGGDQPQHF
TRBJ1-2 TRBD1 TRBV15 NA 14 TGTGCCACCAGCAGTTCCGGACAGGGGTATGGCTACACCTTC CATSSSGQGYGYTF
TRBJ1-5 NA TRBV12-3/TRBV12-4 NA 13 TGTGCCAGCGCCGTAGGGAGCAATCAGCCCCAGCATTTT CASAVGSNQPQHF
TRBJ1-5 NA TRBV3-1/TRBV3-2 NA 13 TGTGCCAGCAGCCAAGATGGAGGGCAGCCCCAGCATTTT CASSQDGGQPQHF
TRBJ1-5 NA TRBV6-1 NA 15 TGTGCCAGCAGTGAAGCGCAGTTATCCAATCAGCCCCAGCATTTT CASSEAQLSNQPQHF
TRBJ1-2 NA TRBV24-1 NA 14 TGTGCCACCAGCCCCGGACGGACTAACTATGGCTACACCTTC CATSPGRTNYGYTF
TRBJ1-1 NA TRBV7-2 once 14 TGTGCCAGCAGCATCACTCTTCCGAACACTGAAGCTTTCTTT CASSITLPNTEAFF